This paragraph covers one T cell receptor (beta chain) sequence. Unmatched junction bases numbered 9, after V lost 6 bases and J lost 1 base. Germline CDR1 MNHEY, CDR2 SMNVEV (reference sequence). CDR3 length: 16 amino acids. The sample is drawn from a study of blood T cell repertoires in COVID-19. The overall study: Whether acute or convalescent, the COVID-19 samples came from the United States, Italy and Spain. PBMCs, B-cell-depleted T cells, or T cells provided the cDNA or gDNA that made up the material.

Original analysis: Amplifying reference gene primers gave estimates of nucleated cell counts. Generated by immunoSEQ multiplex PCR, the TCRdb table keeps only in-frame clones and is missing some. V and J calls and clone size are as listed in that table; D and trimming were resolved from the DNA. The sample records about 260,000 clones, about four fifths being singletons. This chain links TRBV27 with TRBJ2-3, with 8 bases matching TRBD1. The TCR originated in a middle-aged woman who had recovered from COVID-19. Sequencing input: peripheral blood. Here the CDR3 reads CASSPGQGGGTDTQYF. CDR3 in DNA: TGTGCCAGCAGCCCAGGACAGGGAGGAGGCACAGATACGCAGTATTTT.